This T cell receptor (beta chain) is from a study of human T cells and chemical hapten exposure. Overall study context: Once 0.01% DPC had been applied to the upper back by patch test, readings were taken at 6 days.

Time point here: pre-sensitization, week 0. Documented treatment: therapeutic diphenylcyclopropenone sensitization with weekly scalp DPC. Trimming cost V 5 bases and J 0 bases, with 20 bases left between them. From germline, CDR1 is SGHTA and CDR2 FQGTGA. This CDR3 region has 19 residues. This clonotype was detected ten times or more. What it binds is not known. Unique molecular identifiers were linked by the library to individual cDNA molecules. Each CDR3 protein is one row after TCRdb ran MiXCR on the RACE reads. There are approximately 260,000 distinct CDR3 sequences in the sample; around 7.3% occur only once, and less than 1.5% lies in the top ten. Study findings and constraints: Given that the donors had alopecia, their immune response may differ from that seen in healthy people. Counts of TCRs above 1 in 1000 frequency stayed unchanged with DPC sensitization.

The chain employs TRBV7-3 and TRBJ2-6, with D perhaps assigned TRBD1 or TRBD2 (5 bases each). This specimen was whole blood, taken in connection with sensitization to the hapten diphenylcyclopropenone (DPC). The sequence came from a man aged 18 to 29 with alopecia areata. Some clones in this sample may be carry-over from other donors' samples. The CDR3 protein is CASSPGTAIPYSGANVLTF. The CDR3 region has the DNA TGTGCCAGCAGCCCGGGGACGGCTATACCCTACTCTGGGGCCAACGTCCTGACTTTC.